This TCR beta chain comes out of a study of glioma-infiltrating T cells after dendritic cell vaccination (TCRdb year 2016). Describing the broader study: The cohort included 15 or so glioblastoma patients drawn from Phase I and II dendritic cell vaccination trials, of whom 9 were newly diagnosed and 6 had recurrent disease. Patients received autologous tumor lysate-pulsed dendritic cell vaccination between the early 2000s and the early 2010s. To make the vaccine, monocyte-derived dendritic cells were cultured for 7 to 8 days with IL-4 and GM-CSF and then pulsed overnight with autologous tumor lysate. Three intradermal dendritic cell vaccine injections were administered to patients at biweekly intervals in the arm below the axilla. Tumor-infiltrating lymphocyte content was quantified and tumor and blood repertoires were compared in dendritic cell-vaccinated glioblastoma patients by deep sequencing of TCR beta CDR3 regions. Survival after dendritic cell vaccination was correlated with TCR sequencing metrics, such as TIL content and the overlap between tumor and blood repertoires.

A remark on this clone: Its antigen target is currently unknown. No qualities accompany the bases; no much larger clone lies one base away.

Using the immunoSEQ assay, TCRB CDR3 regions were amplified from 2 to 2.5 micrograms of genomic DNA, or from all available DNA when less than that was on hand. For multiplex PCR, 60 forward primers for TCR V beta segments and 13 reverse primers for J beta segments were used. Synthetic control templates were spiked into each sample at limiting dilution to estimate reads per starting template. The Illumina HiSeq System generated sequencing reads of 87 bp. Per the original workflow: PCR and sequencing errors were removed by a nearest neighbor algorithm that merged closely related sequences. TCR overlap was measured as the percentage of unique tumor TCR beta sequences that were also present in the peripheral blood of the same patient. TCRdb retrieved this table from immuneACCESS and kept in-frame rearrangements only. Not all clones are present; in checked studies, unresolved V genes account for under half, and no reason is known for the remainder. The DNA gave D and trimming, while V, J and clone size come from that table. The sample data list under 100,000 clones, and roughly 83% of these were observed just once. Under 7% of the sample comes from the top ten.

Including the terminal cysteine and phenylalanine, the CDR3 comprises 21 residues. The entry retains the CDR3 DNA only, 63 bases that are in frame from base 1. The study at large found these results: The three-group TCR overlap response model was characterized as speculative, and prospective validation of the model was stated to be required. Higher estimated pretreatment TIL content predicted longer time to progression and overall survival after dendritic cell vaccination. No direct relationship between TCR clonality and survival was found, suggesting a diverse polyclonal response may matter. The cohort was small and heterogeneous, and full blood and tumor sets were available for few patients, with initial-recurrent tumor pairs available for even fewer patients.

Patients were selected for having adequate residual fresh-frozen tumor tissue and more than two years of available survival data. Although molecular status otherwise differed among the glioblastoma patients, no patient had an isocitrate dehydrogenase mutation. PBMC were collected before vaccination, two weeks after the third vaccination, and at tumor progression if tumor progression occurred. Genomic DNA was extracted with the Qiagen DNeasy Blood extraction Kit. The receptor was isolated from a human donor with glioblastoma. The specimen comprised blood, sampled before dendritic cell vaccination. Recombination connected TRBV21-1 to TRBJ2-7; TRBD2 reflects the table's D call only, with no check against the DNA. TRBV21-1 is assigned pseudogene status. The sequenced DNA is TGTGCCAGCAGCAAAGCCGGGCGGGGGGACCCGGGAGGGGGCTCAGACTACGAGCAGTACTTC. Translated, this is CASSKAGRGDPGGGSDYEQYF.